These T cell receptor beta chains were read from a single sample in a study of CD8+ T cells in alopecia areata. The repertoire was sequenced with immunoSEQ multiplex PCR; TCRdb's copy has only in-frame clones and lacks some. The sample consists of some 110,000 clones, about 59% of them appearing once. The sample consisted of CD8+ T cells sorted from blood, taken at week 24, from a patient treated with tofacitinib. The receptors come from a human donor with alopecia areata. Both conserved end residues are trimmed from each CDR3. Each record gives: clone size, J gene, V gene, CDR3 protein. Clone size is not always given. Where it is, it says once, few, many or a class for expanded clones.

abundance: -
j_gene: TRBJ1-5
v_gene: TRBV5-6
CDR3aa: ASSFLSQPQH

abundance: few
j_gene: TRBJ2-5
v_gene: TRBV6-5
CDR3aa: ASRGSSGYQETQY

abundance: few
j_gene: TRBJ1-4
v_gene: TRBV29-1
CDR3aa: SVYSDGEKLF

abundance: -
j_gene: TRBJ1-1
v_gene: TRBV2
CDR3aa: ASSGVRDNTMNTEAF

abundance: once
j_gene: TRBJ1-2
v_gene: TRBV13
CDR3aa: ASSSGYYGYT

abundance: -
j_gene: TRBJ1-2
v_gene: TRBV9
CDR3aa: ASSPQQGAGGYT

abundance: -
j_gene: TRBJ2-7
v_gene: TRBV27
CDR3aa: ASGDSYEQY

abundance: -
j_gene: TRBJ1-1
v_gene: TRBV5-6
CDR3aa: ASSSGHRAF

abundance: -
j_gene: TRBJ2-3
v_gene: TRBV7-3
CDR3aa: ASSWGRGYTDTQY

abundance: -
j_gene: TRBJ2-4
v_gene: TRBV15
CDR3aa: ATSYPGESKNIQY

abundance: few
j_gene: TRBJ1-4
v_gene: TRBV27
CDR3aa: ASSLGQAGEKLF

abundance: few
j_gene: TRBJ1-2
v_gene: TRBV7-9
CDR3aa: ASSPTYREAGYT

abundance: once
j_gene: TRBJ1-2
v_gene: TRBV27
CDR3aa: ASSSTGPYGYT

abundance: few
j_gene: TRBJ1-3
v_gene: TRBV29-1
CDR3aa: SVEDSSSGNTIY

abundance: -
j_gene: TRBJ1-4
v_gene: TRBV5-6
CDR3aa: ASSVGQSNEKLF

abundance: -
j_gene: TRBJ1-2
v_gene: TRBV4-1
CDR3aa: ASSQEVGGNYGYT

abundance: -
j_gene: TRBJ2-7
v_gene: TRBV6-1
CDR3aa: ASTLVREPYEQY

abundance: -
j_gene: TRBJ2-5
v_gene: TRBV29-1
CDR3aa: SVDRQQY

abundance: -
j_gene: TRBJ1-5
v_gene: TRBV7-9
CDR3aa: ASSLIHSYSNQPQH

abundance: -
j_gene: TRBJ1-1
v_gene: TRBV5-6
CDR3aa: ASSLGGVSTEAF

abundance: -
j_gene: TRBJ2-5
v_gene: TRBV29-1
CDR3aa: SVGGQGQETQY

abundance: -
j_gene: TRBJ2-7
v_gene: TRBV29-1
CDR3aa: SVIEYEQY

abundance: -
j_gene: TRBJ2-7
v_gene: TRBV29-1
CDR3aa: SARAGAIHEQY

abundance: -
j_gene: TRBJ2-1
v_gene: TRBV6-1
CDR3aa: ASSEVIYNEQF

abundance: few
j_gene: TRBJ2-7
v_gene: TRBV13
CDR3aa: ATTEGRGYEQY

abundance: -
j_gene: TRBJ1-1
v_gene: TRBV6-6
CDR3aa: ASSYEDPEAF

abundance: few
j_gene: TRBJ2-2
v_gene: TRBV10-3
CDR3aa: AIRDEAGAKPYTGELF

abundance: -
j_gene: TRBJ2-3
v_gene: TRBV20-1
CDR3aa: SARGGDTQY

abundance: few
j_gene: TRBJ2-1
v_gene: TRBV29-1
CDR3aa: SVEEGGRYNEQF

abundance: -
j_gene: TRBJ1-1
v_gene: TRBV4-1
CDR3aa: ASSQVGGLEEAF

abundance: -
j_gene: TRBJ1-4
v_gene: TRBV9
CDR3aa: ASSASGAAEELF

abundance: -
j_gene: TRBJ2-1
v_gene: TRBV10-3
CDR3aa: AISEPERGDYEQF

abundance: -
j_gene: TRBJ1-2
v_gene: TRBV13
CDR3aa: ASSPRVRPLYGYT

abundance: -
j_gene: TRBJ2-1
v_gene: TRBV27
CDR3aa: ATTTSGGYYNEQF

abundance: -
j_gene: TRBJ1-1
v_gene: TRBV5-6
CDR3aa: ASRWSELSEAF

abundance: -
j_gene: TRBJ1-2
v_gene: TRBV25-1
CDR3aa: ASSEWGTGVEGYT

abundance: -
j_gene: TRBJ1-1
v_gene: TRBV4-1
CDR3aa: ASSLYGEEMNTEAF

abundance: -
j_gene: TRBJ1-2
v_gene: TRBV25-1
CDR3aa: ASSEFTGVYYGYT

abundance: -
j_gene: TRBJ2-7
v_gene: TRBV7-6
CDR3aa: ASSPGGGYYEQY

abundance: few
j_gene: TRBJ1-5
v_gene: TRBV6-5
CDR3aa: ASRAGRNQPQH